This TCR beta chain derives from a study of blood T cell repertoires in COVID-19. Overall study: The samples span acute and convalescent COVID-19 from the United States, Italy and Spain.

Germline loops: CDR1 MNHEY, CDR2 SVGEGT. Trimming left V 2 bases short and J 1 base short, with 12 bases between. CDR3 size: 17 residues. Clones were read by immunoSEQ multiplex PCR, and TCRdb kept only the in-frame ones, dropping some. The sample has about 240,000 clones, roughly 85% seen once. The TCR was taken from a man between 45 and 60 years old with COVID-19, enrolled during active disease. The chain couples TRBV6-2 or TRBV6-3 to TRBJ2-6; a possible D gene is TRBD1 (7 bases). The sample was peripheral blood. The CDR3 region has the DNA TGTGCCAGCAGTTACGGAGGGGGCGTATCTGGGGCCAACGTCCTGACTTTC. This sequence encodes CASSYGGGVSGANVLTF.